This T cell receptor (beta chain) stems from a study of cytomegalovirus exposure and HLA in healthy donors. PCR involved 60 Vbeta and 13 Jbeta primers. Measured with immunoSEQ multiplex PCR; TCRdb has only the in-frame clones, and not every one. The sample table includes about 130,000 clones. The CDR3 loop spans 17 amino acids. Germline CDR1 and CDR2: SEHNR and FQNEAQ (reference sequence). V gave up 5 bases and J gave up 0 bases, with 17 bases separating them. This chain uses TRBV7-9 with TRBJ1-3, with D unresolved. Sequenced: PBMCs. The TCR was taken from a man aged 18 to 29 in good health and CMV-seronegative. The CDR3 spells CASSRSFDSVSGNTIYF. CDR3 in DNA: TGTGCCAGCAGCCGATCTTTTGATTCGGTCTCTGGAAACACCATATATTTT.